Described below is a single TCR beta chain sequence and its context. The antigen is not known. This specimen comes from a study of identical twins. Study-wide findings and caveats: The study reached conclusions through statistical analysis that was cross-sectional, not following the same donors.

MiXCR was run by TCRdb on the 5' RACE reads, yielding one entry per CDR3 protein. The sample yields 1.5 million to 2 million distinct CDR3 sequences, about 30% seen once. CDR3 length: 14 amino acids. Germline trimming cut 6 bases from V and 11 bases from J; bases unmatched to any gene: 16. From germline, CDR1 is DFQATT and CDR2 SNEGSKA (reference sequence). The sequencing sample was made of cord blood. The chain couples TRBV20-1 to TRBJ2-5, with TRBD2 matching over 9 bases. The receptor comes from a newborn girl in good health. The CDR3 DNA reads TGCAGTGCCACTAGAGCGGGAGGCAACAATGAGCAGTACTTC. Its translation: CSATRAGGNNEQYF.